The 20 T cell receptor beta chains below come from one sample, sequenced in a study of blood T cells in healthy people across ages. Combining a sample-barcoded 5' primer with a J-beta primer mix, a second PCR ran for roughly 7 to 12 cycles. One entry per CDR3 protein, called by TCRdb with MiXCR from the 5' RACE reads. The data show roughly 800,000 distinct CDR3 sequences, roughly 64% seen once. The source material was blood. The receptors were gathered from a man in his thirties or forties in good health.

This clonotype was picked up a small number of times. The CDR3 nucleotides read TGTGCCAGCAGTGACACCGACTACGAGCAGTACTTC. Protein sequence: CASSDTDYEQYF. The V call is TRBV25-1, the J call TRBJ2-7; D remains ambiguous. Germline V gene sequence: CDR1 MGHDK, CDR2 SYGVNS. V was trimmed by 3 bases and J by 3 bases, leaving 6 bases between them. The CDR3 loop spans 12 amino acids.

V and J are TRBV6-1 and TRBJ2-7, with D tentatively TRBD2 (5 bases). The germline gives CDR1 MNHNS, CDR2 SASEGT. CDR3 size: 15 residues. Trimming shortened V by 1 base and J by 7 bases, and 17 bases separated the two germline ends. Here the CDR3 DNA reads TGTGCCAGCAGTGAAGGGGATGCGGGTCACAGTGAGCAGTACTTC. Protein product: CASSEGDAGHSEQYF.

This clonotype was picked up a small number of times. The chain employs TRBV27 and TRBJ2-1, with TRBD2 matching over 11 bases. The CDR3 has 15 amino acids. The trim removed 2 bases at V and 7 bases at J, leaving 4 bases unmatched. Germline CDR1 and CDR2: MNHEY and SMNVEV (reference sequence). This CDR3 is CASSLGTSGGNEQFF. The CDR3 coding sequence is TGTGCCAGCAGTTTAGGTACTAGCGGGGGAAATGAGCAGTTCTTC.

V gene TRBV7-9 combines with J gene TRBJ2-3; D unresolved. In germline, CDR1 is SEHNR, CDR2 FQNEAQ (reference sequence). The CDR3 sequence is 15 residues long. The V gene lost 0 bases and the J gene lost 2 bases, with 9 bases spanning the gap. As DNA, the CDR3 is TGTGCCAGCAGCTTAGCACGCTATGACACAGATACGCAGTATTTT. Its translation: CASSLARYDTDTQYF.

This clonotype has only a few counts. The chain combines TRBV20-1 with TRBJ2-1, with D unresolved. Germline V gene lookup returns CDR1 DFQATT and CDR2 SNEGSKA (reference sequence). The CDR3 is made up of 12 amino acids. This CDR3 is CSYFFPYNEQFF. CDR3 bases: TGCAGCTACTTCTTTCCTTACAATGAGCAGTTCTTC.

The gene calls are TRBV24-1 and TRBJ2-3; a possible D gene is TRBD1 (6 bases). V was trimmed by 10 bases and J by 5 bases, leaving 21 bases between them. The CDR3 extends over 15 amino acids. The germline V gene has CDR1 KGHDR and CDR2 SFDVKD. The CDR3, as DNA: TGTGCCACAAGTCAGGGGCGGAGGACCCGAGATACGCAGTATTTT. Translated, it gives CATSQGRRTRDTQYF.

The chain is built from TRBV6-5 and TRBJ1-2; 8 bases line up with TRBD1. The V gene end was trimmed by 6 bases and the J gene end by 8 bases; junction bases not matched to a gene: 14. CDR3 length equals 15 residues. Germline-derived CDR1 and CDR2 are MNHEY and SVGAGI. In DNA form, the CDR3 reads TGTGCCAGCAGCCCCGGCGGACAGGGAACGGGCGGCTACACCTTC. Its protein product is CASSPGGQGTGGYTF.

The V and J genes are TRBV2 and TRBJ2-3; D is possibly TRBD1 or TRBD2 (5 bases each). Germline V gene data show CDR1 as SNHLY and CDR2 as FYNNEI. The CDR3 runs to 15 residues. Trimming left V 8 bases short and J 4 bases short, with 19 bases between. CDR3 loop: CASSVGATDADTQYF. The CDR3 DNA sequence: TGTGCCAGCTCGGTCGGGGCAACTGACGCAGATACGCAGTATTTT.

Here the CDR3 DNA reads TGTGCCAGCAGTCTAGGACAGGGGGTCAGTTACTATGGCTACACCTTC. This translates into CASSLGQGVSYYGYTF. This chain links TRBV28 with TRBJ1-2, with TRBD1 identical over 10 bases. The CDR3 runs to 16 residues. The germline CDR1 and CDR2 sequences are MDHEN and SYDVKM. V lost 5 bases, J lost 3 bases, and 9 bases stayed unmatched.

This chain uses TRBV18 with TRBJ2-6, with D uncertain. The CDR3 is 15 amino acids. V dropped 2 bases and J dropped 2 bases, with 7 bases sitting between them. CDR1 and CDR2 (germline): KGHSH, LQKENI. CDR3: CASSPNGAGANVLTF. In DNA form, the CDR3 reads TGTGCCAGCTCACCAAATGGGGCTGGGGCCAACGTCCTGACTTTC. The variable domain in full, completed from reference TRBV18 and TRBJ2-6, reads NAGVMQNPRHLVRRRGQEARLRCSPMKGHSHVYWYRQLPEEGLKFMVYLQKENIIDESGMPKERFSAEFPKEGPSILRIQQVVRGDSAAYFCASSPNGAGANVLTFGAGSRLTVL.

The chain carries TRBV3-1 and TRBJ1-2; D remains ambiguous. The CDR3 contains 13 residues. V lost 4 bases and J lost 4, with 10 bases in between. From germline, CDR1 is LGHDT and CDR2 YNNKEL (reference sequence). DNA of the CDR3: TGTGCCAGCAGCCCTGTCTCCGGCTATGGCTACACCTTC. Translation gives CASSPVSGYGYTF.

This clonotype was counted between two and nine times. The chain recombines TRBV12-3 or TRBV12-4 with TRBJ2-7, with D perhaps assigned TRBD1 or TRBD2 (5 bases each). The V and J ends lost 5 bases and 5 bases respectively, with 16 bases between them. The CDR3 covers 14 residues. The chain's CDR3 is CASSPRGERDEQYF. The DNA for the CDR3 is TGTGCCAGCAGTCCACGAGGGGAAAGGGACGAGCAGTACTTC.

The gene calls are TRBV13 and TRBJ2-7, with D hard to call. The end of the DNA fits TRBJ2-5 better, so the J call may be wrong. The germline gives CDR1 PRHDT, CDR2 FYEKMQ (reference sequence). The CDR3 runs to 14 residues. DNA of the CDR3: TGTGCCAGCAGCTTAGAACTGGACGGCGAGACCCAGTACTTC. Translating it yields CASSLELDGETQYF.

This clonotype was recorded a few times. The J gene is TRBJ2-7, the V gene TRBV20-1; D gene ambiguous. The CDR3 contains 16 residues. V was clipped by 0 bases and J by 0 bases, with 15 bases between them. Germline V gene sequence: CDR1 DFQATT, CDR2 SNEGSKA (reference sequence). As DNA, the CDR3 is TGCAGTGCTAGAGAGCTTTACGGCAAGAGCTCCTACGAGCAGTACTTC. This encodes CSARELYGKSSYEQYF.

The chain links TRBV7-2 to TRBJ2-1; either TRBD1 or TRBD2 may fit D (6 bases each). Germline CDR1 SGHTA, CDR2 FQGNSA. The CDR3 contains 15 residues. The ends were cut back, 6 bases at V and 3 bases at J, with 15 bases in the middle. Here the CDR3 reads CASRGGGVIYNEQFF. DNA of the CDR3: TGTGCCAGCAGGGGGGGCGGGGTTATCTACAATGAGCAGTTCTTC.

This chain connects TRBV24-1 to TRBJ2-1, with 7 bases fitting TRBD2. Trimming removed 10 bases from V and 0 bases from J; junction bases left unmatched: 5. The length of the CDR3 is 14 residues. Germline V CDR1 and CDR2: KGHDR, SFDVKD. CDR3 protein: CATQAGYSYNEQFF. DNA of the CDR3: TGTGCCACTCAAGCGGGGTACTCCTACAATGAGCAGTTCTTC.

J is TRBJ2-1 and V is TRBV5-1; D gene unclear. The V and J ends lost 6 bases and 1 base respectively, with 11 bases between them. The CDR3 is made up of 14 amino acids. Looked up from germline, CDR1 is SGHRS and CDR2 is YFSETQ. The chain's CDR3 is CASKVGLSYNEQFF. The CDR3 coding sequence is TGCGCCAGCAAGGTGGGGTTGTCCTACAATGAGCAGTTCTTC.

This clonotype was counted between two and nine times. The chain links TRBV6-2 or TRBV6-3 to TRBJ2-3; 8 nucleotides match TRBD1. Germline V gene lookup returns CDR1 MNHEY and CDR2 SVGEGT. The CDR3 length is 15 residues. Germline trimming cut 2 bases from V and 6 bases from J; bases unmatched to any gene: 7. As DNA, the CDR3 is TGTGCCAGCAGTTACAGGACAGGGATGGTCGATACGCAGTATTTT. Protein product: CASSYRTGMVDTQYF.

This clonotype was counted between two and nine times. The chain joins TRBV15 to TRBJ2-6; D is unclear. With 2 bases removed from V and 0 bases from J, the gap between germline ends came to 8 bases. The V gene's germline CDR1 is LNHNV and CDR2 YYDKDF (reference sequence). The CDR3 extends over 16 amino acids. The CDR3, as DNA: TGTGCCACCAGCAGATTAGGCGGCTCTGGGGCCAACGTCCTGACTTTC. It translates to CATSRLGGSGANVLTF.

The chain recombines TRBV27 with TRBJ2-5, with D unresolved. The germline V gene has CDR1 MNHEY and CDR2 SMNVEV (reference sequence). V lost 6 bases and J 2 bases, leaving 10 bases between the germline ends. The CDR3 spans 13 residues. The chain's CDR3 is CASRYRRQETQYF. DNA of the CDR3: TGTGCCAGCAGATATAGACGGCAAGAGACCCAGTACTTC.